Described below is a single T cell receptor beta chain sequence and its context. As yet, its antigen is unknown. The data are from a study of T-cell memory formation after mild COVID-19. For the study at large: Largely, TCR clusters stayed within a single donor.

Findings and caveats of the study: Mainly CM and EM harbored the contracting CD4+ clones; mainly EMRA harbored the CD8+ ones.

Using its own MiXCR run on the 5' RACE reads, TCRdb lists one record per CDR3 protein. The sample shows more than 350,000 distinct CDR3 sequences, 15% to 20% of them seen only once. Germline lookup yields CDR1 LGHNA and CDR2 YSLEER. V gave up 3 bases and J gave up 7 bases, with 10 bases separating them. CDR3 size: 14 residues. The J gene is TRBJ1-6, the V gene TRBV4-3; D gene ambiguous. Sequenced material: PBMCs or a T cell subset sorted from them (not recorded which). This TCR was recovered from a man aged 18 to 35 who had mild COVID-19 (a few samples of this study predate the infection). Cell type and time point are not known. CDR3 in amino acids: CASSHVGENSPLHF. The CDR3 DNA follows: TGCGCCAGCAGCCACGTCGGGGAGAATTCACCCCTCCACTTT.